This is a list of T cell receptor beta chains from one sample in a study of vaccination effects on CD4 cells after COVID-19. Antigen specificity for these receptors is unknown. Produced via immunoSEQ multiplex PCR; TCRdb's table is partial and in-frame only. The sample holds tens of thousands of clones, around 81% seen once. The material sequenced was CD4+ T cells from PBMCs cultured with HCoV-229E spike peptides, taken after COVID-19 vaccination. Receptor source: a human donor who received a COVID-19 vaccine. Both conserved end residues are part of each CDR3. The D gene is left open where the match is weak. Expanded clones get a size class; other rows say once, few or many, or leave the size out.

NA NA TRBJ2-1 TRBV24-1 TGTGCCACCAGTGACGGGACCTCCTACAATGAGCAGTTCTTC CATSDGTSYNEQFF
NA NA TRBJ2-3 TRBV19 TGTGCCAGTAGTATGGGACACCAGATCCCCACAGATACGCAGTATTTT CASSMGHQIPTDTQYF
NA NA TRBJ2-3 TRBV4-2 TGTGCCAGCAGCCAAGAACTCCGCTATCGGACAGATACGCAGTATTTT CASSQELRYRTDTQYF
NA NA TRBJ2-6 TRBV7-8 TGTGCCAGCAGCCCGACAGTCATCTCTGGGGCCAACGTCCTGACTTTC CASSPTVISGANVLTF
NA NA TRBJ1-5 TRBV5-8 TGTGCCAGCAGCACCGACCCGGGGGGCAATCAGCCCCAGCATTTT CASSTDPGGNQPQHF
TRBD2 NA TRBJ2-5 TRBV5-4 TGTGCCAGCAGCACCGGGACTAGCGGGGTCCTCCAAGAGACCCAGTACTTC CASSTGTSGVLQETQYF
TRBD1 NA TRBJ1-2 TRBV28 TGTGCCAGCAGTCCGGGACAGGGGGACGACTATGGCTACACCTTC CASSPGQGDDYGYTF
TRBD1 NA TRBJ1-1 TRBV7-2 TGTGCCAGCAGTAGACAGGGGTCGAACACTGAAGCTTTCTTT CASSRQGSNTEAFF
NA NA TRBJ2-5 TRBV7-2 TGTGCCAGCAGCATACAAGAGACCCAGTACTTC CASSIQETQYF
TRBD2 NA TRBJ2-5 TRBV15 TGTGCCACCAGCAGAGATCCGGGGGGAGAGACCCAGTACTTC CATSRDPGGETQYF
NA NA TRBJ2-3 TRBV5-1 TGCGCCAGCAGCTTGGAGGGGGGTCTGGGAACAGATACGCAGTATTTT CASSLEGGLGTDTQYF
NA NA TRBJ2-4 TRBV2 TGTGCCAGCAGCGCAGAGGTCAAAAACATTCAGTACTTC CASSAEVKNIQYF
NA NA TRBJ1-5 TRBV18 TGTGCCAGCTCACACGGTTTGGGAGATCAGCCCCAGCATTTT CASSHGLGDQPQHF
NA NA TRBJ2-6 TRBV6-5 TGTGCCAGCAGTTCCAGAATCTCTGGGGCCAACGTCCTGACTTTC CASSSRISGANVLTF
NA few TRBJ1-2 TRBV5-6 TGTGCCAGCAGCTTCAGACCTACTAACTATGGCTACACCTTC CASSFRPTNYGYTF
NA large TRBJ1-2 TRBV10-3 TGTGCCATCAGTGGGCCCGGGTCCTCGATACTTAACTATGGCTACACCTTC CAISGPGSSILNYGYTF
NA NA TRBJ1-3 TRBV12-3/TRBV12-4 TGTGCCAGCAGTTTGGGGGGAAACACCATATATTTT CASSLGGNTIYF
TRBD1 NA TRBJ1-4 TRBV5-5 TGTGCCAGCAGCTCCGGGGACAGTCGTTTAGAAAAACTGTTTTTT CASSSGDSRLEKLFF
NA few TRBJ2-1 TRBV6-5 TGTGCCAGCAGTTTAACGAAGCGGTCAAACAATGAGCAGTTCTTC CASSLTKRSNNEQFF
NA few TRBJ1-1 TRBV6-5 TGTGCCAGCAGTCCGGACTTTGTCGCAGGGACTGAAGCTTTCTTT CASSPDFVAGTEAFF
TRBD1 NA TRBJ1-2 TRBV30 TGTGCCTGGACTAAGTACGTTGGACAGGGCTCTTACTATGGCTACACCTTC CAWTKYVGQGSYYGYTF
NA NA TRBJ2-1 TRBV7-3 TGTGCCAGCAGCCCAAGGCGGGTTCCGAGCTCCTACAATGAGCAGTTCTTC CASSPRRVPSSYNEQFF
NA NA TRBJ1-1 TRBV6-1 TGTGCCAGCAGTGAAGGGGGCGATCGGGTCACTGAAGCTTTCTTT CASSEGGDRVTEAFF
TRBD1 NA TRBJ2-3 TRBV10-3 TGTGCCATCGCAAACAGGGGACAGGGAGATACGCAGTATTTT CAIANRGQGDTQYF
TRBD1 NA TRBJ1-1 TRBV2 TGTGCCAGCAACCAGGGACAGATGAACACTGAAGCTTTCTTT CASNQGQMNTEAFF
NA few TRBJ1-5 TRBV28 TGTGCCAGCAGTGGAAATCGGGGGACTCAGCCCCAGCATTTT CASSGNRGTQPQHF
NA few TRBJ1-5 TRBV24-1 TGTGCCACCAGCGACTCCGGGACAAAAGAACGGCCCCAGCATTTT CATSDSGTKERPQHF
NA NA TRBJ1-2 TRBV30 TGTGCCTGGAGCAGGTCCGGCCTAGCTAACTATGGCTACACCTTC CAWSRSGLANYGYTF
NA NA TRBJ2-5 TRBV5-1 TGCGCCAGCAGCTTGGGCACAGAGGAAGAGACCCAGTACTTC CASSLGTEEETQYF
TRBD1 NA TRBJ1-2 TRBV24-1 TGTGCCACCAGTGATTCTAGGACAGGGGACGTCTATGGCTACACCTTC CATSDSRTGDVYGYTF
NA NA TRBJ1-2 TRBV19 TGTGCCAGTAGTATAGTGGCCGTCTTACGGAGCGGCTACACCTTC CASSIVAVLRSGYTF
NA NA TRBJ2-4 TRBV6-6 TGTGCCAGCAGTTTGGGCTTACTAGCCAAAAACATTCAGTACTTC CASSLGLLAKNIQYF
NA NA TRBJ1-1 TRBV3-1/TRBV3-2 TGTGCCAGCAGCGAGGCAGGGGTCACTGAAGCTTTCTTT CASSEAGVTEAFF
NA NA TRBJ1-1 TRBV7-3 TGTGCCAGCAGCTTAATTCCCATCTCGGGGGGCACTGAAGCTTTCTTT CASSLIPISGGTEAFF
TRBD1 NA TRBJ1-4 TRBV24-1 TGTGCCACCAGTGATTTGACAGGGGGACTTGAAAAACTGTTTTTT CATSDLTGGLEKLFF
TRBD1 few TRBJ1-2 TRBV7-2 TGTGCCAGCAGCTTAGCCCGGACAGGCCTCTATGGCTACACCTTC CASSLARTGLYGYTF
NA NA TRBJ2-3 TRBV11-2 TGTGCCAGCAGCTTAGATACCAGCTTTAGGGGCGCAGATACGCAGTATTTT CASSLDTSFRGADTQYF
NA NA TRBJ2-3 TRBV14 TGTGCCAGCAGCCTACGGACAGAGTCCACAGATACGCAGTATTTT CASSLRTESTDTQYF
TRBD1 NA TRBJ2-1 TRBV10-3 TGTGCCATCAGTGAAGACAGGGACAGCAACAATGAGCAGTTCTTC CAISEDRDSNNEQFF
NA NA TRBJ2-3 TRBV12-3/TRBV12-4 TGTGCCAGCAGCCGGACAAGGACAGATACGCAGTATTTT CASSRTRTDTQYF
TRBD1 NA TRBJ1-4 TRBV7-2 TGTGCCAGCAGCTTAGTTCACAGGGGGCAGGAAAAACTGTTTTTT CASSLVHRGQEKLFF
TRBD1 NA TRBJ1-6 TRBV6-4 TGTGCCAGCAGCGCGGGACAGGGAAATTCACCCCTCCACTTT CASSAGQGNSPLHF
NA few TRBJ2-2 TRBV21-1 TGTGCCAGCAGCAAAGTTTCAGCAGGAGAGAACACCGGGGAGCTGTTTTTT CASSKVSAGENTGELFF
NA NA TRBJ2-4 TRBV7-2 TGTGCCAGCAGTCCTACGTCCTGGGGGCAGGCCAGCTTC CASSPTSWGQASF
NA NA TRBJ1-2 TRBV7-3 TGTGCCAGCAGCCAGCAGACATCCCAGGGCGGCTACACCTTC CASSQQTSQGGYTF
NA NA TRBJ2-2 TRBV12-3/TRBV12-4 TGTGCCAGCAGCCCCCTAGTGGACGGGGAGCTGTTTTTT CASSPLVDGELFF
NA NA TRBJ1-5 TRBV9 TGTGCCAGCAGCGCGCTACCGGACATTACCCCAAGGCATTTT CASSALPDITPRHF
NA NA TRBJ2-3 TRBV5-8 TGTGCCAGCCCGAACGGAGGTCAGTATGAGGATACGCAGTATTTT CASPNGGQYEDTQYF
NA NA TRBJ1-5 TRBV6-6 TGTGCCAGCAGTAAAGACCCATCCGCGGGCAATCAGCCCCAGCATTTT CASSKDPSAGNQPQHF
TRBD2 few TRBJ2-2 TRBV9 TGTGCCAGCAGCTCCCCGTCTAGCGGGGAGAGGCCCGGGGAGCTGTTTTTT CASSSPSSGERPGELFF
NA NA TRBJ2-5 TRBV12-3/TRBV12-4 TGTGCCAGCAAAATAGGCGGGGAAGAGACCCAGTACTTC CASKIGGEETQYF
NA once TRBJ1-3 TRBV23-1 TGCGCCAGCAGTCAACCAGGTCAGATCCCTGGAAACACCATATATTTT CASSQPGQIPGNTIYF
TRBD1 few TRBJ1-1 TRBV5-1 TGCGCCAGCAGCGTACAGGGGGCACAGAACACTGAAGCTTTCTTT CASSVQGAQNTEAFF
NA NA TRBJ2-3 TRBV2 TGTGCCAGCAGGGGGCAGAGCACAGATACGCAGTATTTT CASRGQSTDTQYF
TRBD1 NA TRBJ2-1 TRBV6-4 TGTGCCAGCAGTCACCAGACAGGGCTCTCCTACAATGAGCAGTTCTTC CASSHQTGLSYNEQFF